A single sample gave rise to the 13 T cell receptor beta chains below, sequenced in a study of cytomegalovirus exposure and HLA in healthy donors. Sequencing used immunoSEQ multiplex PCR; TCRdb keeps in-frame clones, though not all of them. The top ten hold less than 1.2% of the sample, which has approximately 280,000 clones, roughly 85% seen once. Sample: PBMCs. The receptors originated from a woman between 18 and 29 years old in good health and CMV-seronegative.

The chain carries TRBV30 and TRBJ2-7; D is undetermined. The CDR3 runs 13 residues. With 1 base removed from V and 1 base from J, the gap between germline ends came to 8 bases. In germline, CDR1 is GTSNPN, CDR2 SVGIG (reference sequence). The CDR3 sequence is CAWSEEISYEQYF. The CDR3 nucleotides are TGTGCCTGGAGTGAGGAGATTTCCTACGAGCAGTACTTC.

The rearrangement uses TRBV18 and TRBJ2-6; D gene uncertain. The CDR3 consists of 16 residues. V lost 3 bases, J lost 0 bases, and 9 bases lay in between. Germline V lookup: CDR1 KGHSH, CDR2 LQKENI. Written as DNA, the CDR3 is TGTGCCAGCTCACCTCTCGCGTACTCTGGGGCCAACGTCCTGACTTTC. Translated, it gives CASSPLAYSGANVLTF.

The CDR3 DNA reads as TGCGCCAGCAGCTTTAGCACGAACACACCCACAGATACGCAGTATTTT. It translates to CASSFSTNTPTDTQYF. The chain combines TRBV5-1 with TRBJ2-3; D unclear. Germline-derived CDR1 and CDR2 are SGHRS and YFSETQ. This CDR3 spans 16 amino acids. V lost 2 bases to trimming and J lost 2 bases, with 15 bases between them.

The chain employs TRBV6-5 and TRBJ2-7, with 10 nucleotides matching TRBD1. Germline V gene lookup returns CDR1 MNHEY and CDR2 SVGAGI. Trimming took 7 bases from V and 7 from J; bases not matched to a gene: 7. The CDR3 runs to 13 residues. The CDR3 region is CASTIRGQGEQYF. The CDR3 nucleotides are TGTGCCAGCACCATCCGGGGACAGGGGGAGCAGTACTTC.

The chain uses TRBV6-5 and TRBJ1-4; 8 nucleotides line up with TRBD1. The CDR3 contains 14 residues. The germline V gene has CDR1 MNHEY and CDR2 SVGAGI. Germline trimming cut 6 bases from V and 7 bases from J; bases unmatched to any gene: 7. The CDR3 reads CASRNRGGGEKLFF. CDR3 sequence (DNA): TGTGCCAGCAGAAACAGGGGGGGTGGTGAAAAACTGTTTTTT.

V usage is TRBV7-3 and J usage is TRBJ2-5; 10 positions agree with TRBD1. The trim removed 2 bases at V and 3 bases at J, leaving 3 bases unmatched. CDR3 size: 15 residues. CDR1 and CDR2 from the germline V gene are SGHTA and FQGTGA. The CDR3, as DNA: TGTGCCAGCAGCTTATTGGGACAGGGGAAAGAGACCCAGTACTTC. Translating it yields CASSLLGQGKETQYF.

The V gene is TRBV5-1, the J gene TRBJ1-5; D not certain. Trimming stripped 1 base from V and 5 bases from J, with 31 bases between. Germline V lookup: CDR1 SGHRS, CDR2 YFSETQ. The CDR3 consists of 21 residues. The CDR3: CASSLKATGVMYVGPYQPQHF. DNA for the CDR3: TGCGCCAGCAGCTTGAAAGCGACCGGCGTCATGTATGTGGGTCCTTATCAGCCCCAGCATTTT.

The rearrangement links TRBV7-2 to TRBJ1-2; perhaps TRBD1 as D (5 bases). Germline V CDR1 and CDR2: SGHTA, FQGNSA. CDR3 length: 13 amino acids. V was pared by 5 bases and J by 4 bases, with 11 bases between. The CDR3 here is CASSPRQSYGYTF. The CDR3 region has the DNA TGTGCCAGCAGCCCCAGACAGTCCTATGGCTACACCTTC.

The V call is TRBV4-1, the J call TRBJ1-2, with 10 bases matching TRBD1. The germline V gene has CDR1 MGHRA and CDR2 YSYEKL. The CDR3 contains 15 residues. V gave up 4 bases and J gave up 5 bases; unmatched junction bases: 7. The CDR3 protein is CASSPRQGAGYGYTF. In nucleotides, the CDR3 is TGCGCCAGCAGCCCTCGACAGGGGGCAGGGTATGGCTACACCTTC.

This clone was picked up a small number of times. This chain connects TRBV30 to TRBJ1-1, with 7 nucleotides matching TRBD1. Germline CDR1 and CDR2: GTSNPN and SVGIG (reference sequence). The CDR3 length is 14 residues. Trimming took 3 bases from V and 0 from J; bases not matched to a gene: 4. The CDR3 bases are TGTGCCTGGAGCGTGACAGGGTTGAACACTGAAGCTTTCTTT. This gives the protein CAWSVTGLNTEAFF.

V and J are TRBV7-8 and TRBJ2-5; 12 positions agree with TRBD2. The CDR3 is 18 residues long. J was trimmed by 7 bases and V by 5 bases; bases with no gene match: 17. CDR1 and CDR2 (germline): SGHVS, FQNEAQ. The DNA for the CDR3 is TGTGCCAGCAGCCGAAGGACTAGCGGGGAATGGGGAGGTGGGACCCAGTACTTC. The encoded protein is CASSRRTSGEWGGGTQYF.

The chain recombines TRBV25-1 with TRBJ1-5; TRBD1 agrees at 7 bases. There are 14 residues in the CDR3. After removal of 1 base from V and 7 bases from J, the junction contained 4 bases not matched to a gene. CDR1 is MGHDK, CDR2 SYGVNS, per germline. The CDR3 DNA reads TGTGCCAGCAGTGAATTCCCGACAGGGCAGCCCCAGCATTTT. Amino acid sequence: CASSEFPTGQPQHF.

The chain employs TRBV6-5 and TRBJ2-7, with D possibly TRBD2 on 7 matching bases. Germline V gives CDR1 MNHEY, CDR2 SVGAGI. V lost 2 bases to trimming and J lost 2 bases, with 13 bases between them. The CDR3 consists of 15 residues. The CDR3 region has the DNA TGTGCCAGCAGTTACGGGGGCGGGAGCCCCTACGAGCAGTACTTC. It codes for CASSYGGGSPYEQYF.